What follows describes a single T cell receptor beta chain. What antigen it recognizes has not been identified. Qualities for individual bases were not recorded, and no much larger clone is one base off. CDR1 LGHNA and CDR2 YNFKEQ were looked up in the germline V gene. From the cysteine up to the phenylalanine, the CDR3 has a length of 16 residues. The sequence is cut down to CDR3 DNA, 48 bases in frame from base 1. The V end gives up 0 bases and the J end 3 bases, leaving 4 bases in the junction not matched to a gene. The immunoSEQ Assay was the method used to sequence TCRbeta CDR3 regions. After extraction, genomic DNA underwent amplification by bias-controlled multiplex PCR, followed by high-throughput sequencing. As for the original processing: To quantify the absolute abundance of every unique TCRbeta CDR3 region, sequences were collapsed and filtered. Usable DNA was measured by amplifying reference genes present in all nucleated cells, and TCRbeta template counts were normalized to that usable DNA to estimate T cell fraction. Repertoire TCRs were annotated as SARS-CoV-2-specific by exact matching of V gene, CDR3 amino acid sequence and J gene to a known reactive TCR set. The reference SARS-CoV-2 TCR set was derived from MIRA and filtered for enrichment in COVID-19-positive ImmuneCODE repertoires, a step that removed public or cross-reactive TCRs. Drawing on the MIRA antigens, annotated TCRs were analysed further at the level of specific ORF or position within ORF. Depth was the summed frequency of annotated unique rearrangements, while breadth was defined as annotated unique rearrangements over total unique productive rearrangements. TCR breadth was compared between groups using two-sided Wilcoxon rank-sum tests. This immuneACCESS table, as held by TCRdb, lists in-frame sequences with V and J called but not all clones. Of the missing ones, under half trace to an unresolved V gene in checked studies; the others have no known cause. Clone size and the V and J calls come from that table; the DNA yielded D and trimming. Within this sample are some 460,000 clones, with about 89% of them counted one time only. Under 2% of the sample belongs to the ten largest clones.

The source of the sample is a study of Ad26.COV2.S vaccination and SARS-CoV-2 variants (dated by TCRdb to about 2021). For context, the study as a whole: Vaccine-arm donors were drawn from COV1001, a multicentre, randomized, double-blind, placebo-controlled phase I-IIa trial of Ad26.COV2.S in healthy adults. The TCR-sequenced set comprised around 30 samples: 19 Ad26.COV2.S vaccine recipients, 5 placebo recipients and 8 SARS-CoV-2 convalescent individuals. Investigators remained blinded to trial group allocation during experiments and outcome assessment. Participants in the trial were split at random into five groups of five each, receiving low-dose or high-dose Ad26.COV2.S once or twice, or else placebo on both occasions. Ad26.COV2.S was administered intramuscularly at a dose of 5x10^10 or 1x10^11 viral particles, either as one shot or as two shots given 56 days apart. The specificity and breadth of SARS-CoV-2-reactive T cell receptors after Ad26.COV2.S vaccination were assessed by TCRbeta repertoire sequencing.

The study at large found these results: After vaccination, spike-specific CD8+ and CD4+ T cell responses were reported to show substantial breadth. Ad26.COV2.S recipients had higher spike-specific TCR breadth than placebo recipients (P = 0.0014). Comparing responses between vaccine doses or regimens was not something the study was powered to do. The authors noted that the TCR breadth and depth analyses may have underestimated total T cell responses. Vaccine and placebo recipients had comparable non-spike TCR breadth, which fits with the vaccine containing only spike.

The treatment or condition label corresponds to: some 20 received Ad26.COV2.S at low or high dose, single or two shots; roughly five received placebo; per-sample allocation not given. For vaccine and placebo recipients, repertoires were sequenced using samples collected on day 63 after the first injection. In Cohort 1b, fewer than 30 adults aged 18-55 years were enrolled at a single site in Boston, USA, between 29 July and 7 August 2020. Ad26.COV2.S consisted of a replication-incompetent adenovirus type 26 vector by which a prefusion-stabilized SARS-CoV-2 spike protein from the original Wuhan strain was expressed.

Here the sequenced sample was peripheral blood, taken in a trial of Ad26.COV2.S vaccine versus placebo. The chain couples TRBV4-2 to TRBJ2-7, with 11 middle bases fitting TRBD1. This sequence originates from a person aged 18-60 years who received the Ad26.COV2.S COVID-19 vaccine or a placebo. At the DNA level, the sequence is TGTGCCAGCAGCCAAGACCCGGACAGGGGGCTCTACGAGCAGTACTTC. Its protein is CASSQDPDRGLYEQYF.